This T cell receptor (beta chain) was captured by sequencing in a study of CD8 T cells in Susac syndrome. TCR beta sequencing covered blood CD8+ and CD4+ T cells. To note about this clonotype: Its cognate antigen is unknown.

This CDR3 comprises 14 residues. Germline CDR1 MNHEY, CDR2 SMNVEV (reference sequence). V gave up 1 base and J gave up 2 bases, with 7 bases separating them. Broader study findings: Susac-specific public clones in total CD8+ repertoires numbered sixteen; in CD8+ TEMRA repertoires, they numbered 5 or 6.

Reverse transcription of roughly 0.5 to 1 ug RNA was performed with random hexamers. Coverage of TCR beta CDR3 amplification by immunoSEQ multiplex PCR extended to 54 Vbeta and 13 Jbeta. TCRdb ran MiXCR on the immunoSEQ multiplex PCR reads and lists one entry per CDR3 protein. Among about 150,000 distinct CDR3 sequences, approximately 95% were seen once, and the ten largest hold about 0.18%. The sample was CD8+ T cells from PBMCs. V and J are TRBV27 and TRBJ2-3; D is undetermined. This TCR came from a human donor with Susac syndrome. CDR3: CASSLYGDTDTQYF. The CDR3 nucleotides read TGTGCCAGCAGTTTATATGGCGACACAGATACGCAGTATTTT.